The entry that follows covers one TCR beta chain sequence. Amplification targeted TCR beta CDR3 regions from RNA transcripts. TCR CDR3 regions were first amplified by RT-PCR with HTBI primers. One entry per CDR3 protein results from TCRdb running MiXCR on the multiplex PCR reads. Of about 320,000 distinct CDR3 sequences in the sample, around a sixth were seen once. The data belong to a study of T cells in Graves' hyperthyroidism and ophthalmopathy. Study-wide context: Peripheral blood samples were taken at initial diagnosis, prior to any treatment.

When ophthalmopathy did not progress within 18 months, Graves' hyperthyroidism was considered stable. Newly diagnosed hyperthyroidism, duration under 2 months, in patients aged 18 to 65. Exclusion of patients followed from uncontrolled infection, other autoimmune disease, pregnancy or lactation. Sequencing was performed on blood. This TCR was sampled from a man younger than 45 with Graves' hyperthyroidism.

CDR3 residues: CSVLAGGTYEQYF. The CDR3 DNA is TGCAGCGTGCTAGCGGGAGGGACCTACGAGCAGTACTTC. The genes are TRBV29-1 and TRBJ2-7; 12 bases line up with TRBD2. The germline V gene encodes CDR1 SQVTM and CDR2 ANQGSEA. This CDR3 contains 13 residues. Losses at the gene ends were 6 bases for V and 2 bases for J; bases not matched to a gene: 2.